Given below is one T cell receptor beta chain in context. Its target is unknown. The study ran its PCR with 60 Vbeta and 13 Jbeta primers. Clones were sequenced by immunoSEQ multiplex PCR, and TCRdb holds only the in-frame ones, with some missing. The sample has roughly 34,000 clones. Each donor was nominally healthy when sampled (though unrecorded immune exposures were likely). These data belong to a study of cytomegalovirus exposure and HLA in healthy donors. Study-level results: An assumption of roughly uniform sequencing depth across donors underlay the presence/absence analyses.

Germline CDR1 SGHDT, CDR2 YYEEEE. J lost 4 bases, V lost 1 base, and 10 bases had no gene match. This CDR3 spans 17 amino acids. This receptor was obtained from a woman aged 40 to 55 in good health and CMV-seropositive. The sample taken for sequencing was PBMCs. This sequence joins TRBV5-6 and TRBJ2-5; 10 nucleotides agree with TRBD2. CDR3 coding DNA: TGTGCCAGCAGCTTGTCGGCTAGCGGGAGATTTGGAGAGACCCAGTACTTC. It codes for CASSLSASGRFGETQYF.